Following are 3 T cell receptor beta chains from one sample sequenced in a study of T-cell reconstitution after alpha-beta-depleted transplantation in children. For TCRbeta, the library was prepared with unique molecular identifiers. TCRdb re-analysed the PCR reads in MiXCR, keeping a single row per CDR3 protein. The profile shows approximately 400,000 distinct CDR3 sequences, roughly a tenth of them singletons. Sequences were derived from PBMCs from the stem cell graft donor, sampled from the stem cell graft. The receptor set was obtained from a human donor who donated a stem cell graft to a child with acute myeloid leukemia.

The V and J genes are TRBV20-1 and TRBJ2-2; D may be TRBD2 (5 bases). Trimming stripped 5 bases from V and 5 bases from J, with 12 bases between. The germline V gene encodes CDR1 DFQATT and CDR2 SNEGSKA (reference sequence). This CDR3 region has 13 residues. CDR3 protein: CSALAVETGELFF. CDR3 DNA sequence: TGCAGTGCTCTAGCCGTAGAGACCGGGGAGCTGTTTTTT.

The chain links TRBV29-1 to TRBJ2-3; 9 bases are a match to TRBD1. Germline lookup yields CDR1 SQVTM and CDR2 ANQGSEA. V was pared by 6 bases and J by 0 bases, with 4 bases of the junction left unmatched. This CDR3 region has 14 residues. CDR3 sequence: CSVAQGASTDTQYF. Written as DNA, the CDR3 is TGCAGCGTGGCACAGGGGGCGAGCACAGATACGCAGTATTTT.

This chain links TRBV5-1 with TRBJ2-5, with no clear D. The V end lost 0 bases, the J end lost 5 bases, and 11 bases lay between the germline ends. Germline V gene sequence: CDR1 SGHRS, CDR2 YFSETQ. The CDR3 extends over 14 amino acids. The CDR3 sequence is CASSLDQVGETQYF. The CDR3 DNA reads TGCGCCAGCAGCTTGGATCAGGTGGGGGAGACCCAGTACTTC.